This T cell receptor (beta chain) originates from a study of spatial heterogeneity in lung cancer. Study-level information: Where available, sequencing covered follow-up PBMC samples, taken at a median of roughly two years after resection. More than 8.5 raw reads, on average, carried each unique TCR and UMI combination.

This clonotype showed up many times. The CDR3 extends over 20 amino acids. Germline V gene lookup returns CDR1 SGHDN and CDR2 FVKESK. V dropped 2 bases and J dropped 0; count of bases not matched to a gene: 13. Specified time point: blood at routine non-recurrence follow-up after resection. Unsorted samples of tumor, nontumor lung or frozen PBMC had their whole RNA sequenced. One entry per CDR3 protein results from TCRdb running MiXCR on the 5' RACE reads. Among just under 45,000 distinct CDR3 sequences listed, 22% were seen once. The TCR was taken from a female donor with early-stage non-small cell lung cancer. The V and J genes are TRBV14 and TRBJ2-6; 7 nucleotides match TRBD2. Material: PBMCs, obtained at follow-up. CDR3 in DNA: TGTGCCAGCAGCCAACCCCTAGCGGAAGATTTCGTCTCTGGGGCCAACGTCCTGACTTTC. Its translation is CASSQPLAEDFVSGANVLTF.